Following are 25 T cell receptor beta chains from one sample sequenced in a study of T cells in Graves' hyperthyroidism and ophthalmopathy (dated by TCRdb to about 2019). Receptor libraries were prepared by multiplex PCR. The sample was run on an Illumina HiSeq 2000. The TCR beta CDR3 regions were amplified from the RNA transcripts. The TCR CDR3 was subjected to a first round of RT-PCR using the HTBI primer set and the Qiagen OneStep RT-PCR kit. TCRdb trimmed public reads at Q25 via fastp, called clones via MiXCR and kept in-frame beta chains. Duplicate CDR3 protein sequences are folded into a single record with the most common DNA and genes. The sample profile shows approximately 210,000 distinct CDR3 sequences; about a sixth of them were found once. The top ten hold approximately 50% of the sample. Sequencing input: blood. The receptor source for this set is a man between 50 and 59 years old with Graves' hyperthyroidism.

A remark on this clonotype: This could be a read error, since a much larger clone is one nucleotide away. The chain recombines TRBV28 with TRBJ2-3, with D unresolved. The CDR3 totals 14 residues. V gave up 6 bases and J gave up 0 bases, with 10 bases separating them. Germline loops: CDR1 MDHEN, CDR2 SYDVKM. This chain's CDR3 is CASRPLASTDTQYF. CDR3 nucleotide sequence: TGTGCCAGCAGGCCCCTGGCTAGCACAGATACGCAGTATTTT.

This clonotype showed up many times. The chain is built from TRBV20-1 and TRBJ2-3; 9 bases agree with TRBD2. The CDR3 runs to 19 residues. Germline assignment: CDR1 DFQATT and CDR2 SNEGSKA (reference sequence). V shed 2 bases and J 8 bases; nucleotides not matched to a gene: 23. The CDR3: CSARIKGLANGGIVGTQYF. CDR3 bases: TGCAGTGCTAGAATTAAAGGACTAGCGAACGGCGGGATCGTGGGTACGCAGTATTTT.

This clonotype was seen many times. Here the CDR3 reads CASSPTEYEQYF. The CDR3 DNA is TGTGCCAGCAGTCCAACGGAGTACGAGCAGTACTTC. The chain carries TRBV2 and TRBJ2-7; D not resolved. In germline, CDR1 is SNHLY, CDR2 FYNNEI. CDR3 length: 12 amino acids. V was clipped by 5 bases and J by 4 bases, with 9 bases between them.

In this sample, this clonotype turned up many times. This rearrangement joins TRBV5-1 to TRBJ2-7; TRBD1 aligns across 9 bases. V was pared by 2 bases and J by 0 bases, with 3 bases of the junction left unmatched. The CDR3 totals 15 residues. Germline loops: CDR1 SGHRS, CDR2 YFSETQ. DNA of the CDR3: TGCGCCAGCAGCTTAGGGACAGGGAGCTCCTACGAGCAGTACTTC. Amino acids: CASSLGTGSSYEQYF.

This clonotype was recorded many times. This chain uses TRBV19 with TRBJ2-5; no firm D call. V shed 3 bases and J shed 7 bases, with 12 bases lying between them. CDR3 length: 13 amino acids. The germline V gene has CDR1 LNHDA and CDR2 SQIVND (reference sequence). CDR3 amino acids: CASSIGTMGTQYF. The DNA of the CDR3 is TGTGCCAGTAGTATTGGAACTATGGGGACCCAGTACTTC. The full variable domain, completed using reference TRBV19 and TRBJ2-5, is DGGITQSPKYLFRKEGQNVTLSCEQNLNHDAMYWYRQDPGQGLRLIYYSQIVNDFQKGDIAEGYSVSREKKESFPLTVTSAQKNPTAFYLCASSIGTMGTQYFGPGTRLLVL.

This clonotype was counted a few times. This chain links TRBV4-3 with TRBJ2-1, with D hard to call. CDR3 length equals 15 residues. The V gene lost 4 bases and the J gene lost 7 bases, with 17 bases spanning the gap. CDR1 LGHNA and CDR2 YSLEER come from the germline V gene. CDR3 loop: CASSLSGLNDNEQFF. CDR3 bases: TGCGCCAGCAGCCTATCCGGATTAAACGATAATGAGCAGTTCTTC.

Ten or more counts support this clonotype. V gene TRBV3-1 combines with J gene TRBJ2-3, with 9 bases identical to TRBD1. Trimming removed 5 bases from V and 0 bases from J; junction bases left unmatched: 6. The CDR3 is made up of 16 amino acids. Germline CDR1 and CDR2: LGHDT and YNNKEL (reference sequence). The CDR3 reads CASSKGQGTSTDTQYF. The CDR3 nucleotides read TGTGCCAGCAGCAAGGGACAGGGCACTAGCACAGATACGCAGTATTTT.

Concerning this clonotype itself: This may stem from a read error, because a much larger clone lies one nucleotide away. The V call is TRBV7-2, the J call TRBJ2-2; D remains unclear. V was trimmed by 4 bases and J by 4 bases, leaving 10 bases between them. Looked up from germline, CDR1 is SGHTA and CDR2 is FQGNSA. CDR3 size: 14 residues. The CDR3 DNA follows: TGTGCCAGCAGCTCAGAGAGAGTCACCGGGGAGCTGTTTTTT. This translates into CASSSERVTGELFF.

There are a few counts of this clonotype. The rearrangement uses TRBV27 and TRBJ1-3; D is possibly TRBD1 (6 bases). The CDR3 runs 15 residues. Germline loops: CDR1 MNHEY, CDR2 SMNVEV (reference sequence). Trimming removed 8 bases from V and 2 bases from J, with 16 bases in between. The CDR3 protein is CASSWQGRPGNTIYF. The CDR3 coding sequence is TGTGCCAGCTCATGGCAGGGGCGTCCTGGAAACACCATATATTTT.

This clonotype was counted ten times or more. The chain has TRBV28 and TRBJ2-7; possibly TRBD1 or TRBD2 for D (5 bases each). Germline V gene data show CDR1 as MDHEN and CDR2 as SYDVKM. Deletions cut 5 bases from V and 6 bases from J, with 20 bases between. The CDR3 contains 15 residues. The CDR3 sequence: CASSTRDLRRGEQYF. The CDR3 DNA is TGTGCCAGCAGTACACGGGACCTCCGCCGGGGCGAGCAGTACTTC. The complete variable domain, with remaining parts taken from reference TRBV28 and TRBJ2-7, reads DVKVTQSSRYLVKRTGEKVFLECVQDMDHENMFWYRQDPGLGLRLIYFSYDVKMKEKGDIPEGYSVSREKKERFSLILESASTNQTSMYLCASSTRDLRRGEQYFGPGTRLTVT.

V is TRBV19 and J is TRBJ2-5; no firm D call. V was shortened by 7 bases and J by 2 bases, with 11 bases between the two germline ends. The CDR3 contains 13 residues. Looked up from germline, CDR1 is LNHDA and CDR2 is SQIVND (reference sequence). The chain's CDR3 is CASNKQRQETQYF. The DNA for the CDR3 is TGTGCCAGTAATAAACAGCGTCAAGAGACCCAGTACTTC. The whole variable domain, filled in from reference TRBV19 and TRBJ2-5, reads DGGITQSPKYLFRKEGQNVTLSCEQNLNHDAMYWYRQDPGQGLRLIYYSQIVNDFQKGDIAEGYSVSREKKESFPLTVTSAQKNPTAFYLCASNKQRQETQYFGPGTRLLVL.

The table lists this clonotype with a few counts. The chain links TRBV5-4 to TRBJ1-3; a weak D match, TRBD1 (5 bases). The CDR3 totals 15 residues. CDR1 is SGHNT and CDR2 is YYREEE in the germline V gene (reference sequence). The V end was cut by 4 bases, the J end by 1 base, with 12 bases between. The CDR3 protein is CASSEGPGSGNTIYF. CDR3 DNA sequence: TGTGCCAGCAGCGAGGGACCCGGATCTGGAAACACCATATATTTT.

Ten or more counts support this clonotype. As DNA, the CDR3 is TGTGCCAGCAGTTTATTGGCGGCAGGTAGGAACACTGAAGCTTTCTTT. It encodes CASSLLAAGRNTEAFF. This sequence joins TRBV27 and TRBJ1-1; D uncertain. The V end was cut by 1 base, the J end by 1 base, with 13 bases between. The CDR3 spans 16 residues. The germline gives CDR1 MNHEY, CDR2 SMNVEV (reference sequence).

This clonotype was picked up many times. This chain's CDR3 is CASSLGQGKTQYF. CDR3 sequence (DNA): TGTGCCAGCAGTTTGGGACAGGGGAAAACGCAGTATTTT. The chain uses TRBV28 and TRBJ2-3; 10 bases agree with TRBD1. V dropped 3 bases and J dropped 9; count of bases not matched to a gene: 3. CDR3 size: 13 residues. Germline CDR1 and CDR2: MDHEN and SYDVKM.

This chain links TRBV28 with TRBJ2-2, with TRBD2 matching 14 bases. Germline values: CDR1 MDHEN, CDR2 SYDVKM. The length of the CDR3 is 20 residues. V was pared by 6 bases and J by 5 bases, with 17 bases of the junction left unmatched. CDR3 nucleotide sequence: TGTGCCAGCAGAGACAGTCCGGGACTAGCGGGAGCATTAAGAACCGGGGAGCTGTTTTTT. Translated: CASRDSPGLAGALRTGELFF.

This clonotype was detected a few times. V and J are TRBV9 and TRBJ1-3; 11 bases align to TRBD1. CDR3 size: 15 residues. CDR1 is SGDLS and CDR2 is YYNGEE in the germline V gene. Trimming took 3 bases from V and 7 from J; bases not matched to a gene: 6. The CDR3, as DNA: TGTGCCAGCAGCGAAGCAGGGACAGGGGGTAACACCATATATTTT. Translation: CASSEAGTGGNTIYF. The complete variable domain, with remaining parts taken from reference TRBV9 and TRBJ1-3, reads DSGVTQTPKHLITATGQRVTLRCSPRSGDLSVYWYQQSLDQGLQFLIQYYNGEERAKGNILERFSAQQFPDLHSELNLSSLELGDSALYFCASSEAGTGGNTIYFGEGSWLTVV.

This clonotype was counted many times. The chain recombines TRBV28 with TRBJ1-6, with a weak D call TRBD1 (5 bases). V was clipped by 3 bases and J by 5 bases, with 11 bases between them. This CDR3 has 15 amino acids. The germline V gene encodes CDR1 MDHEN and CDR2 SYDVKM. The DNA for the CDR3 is TGTGCCAGCAGTTTTGGGGACCAAGATAATTCACCCCTCCACTTT. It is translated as CASSFGDQDNSPLHF.

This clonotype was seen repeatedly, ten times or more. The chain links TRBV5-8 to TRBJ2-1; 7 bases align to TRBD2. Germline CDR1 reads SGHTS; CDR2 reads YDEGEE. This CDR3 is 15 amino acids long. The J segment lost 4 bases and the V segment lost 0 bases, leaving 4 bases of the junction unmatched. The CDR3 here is CASSLGGLPYNEQFF. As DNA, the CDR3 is TGTGCCAGCAGCTTGGGGGGACTACCTTACAATGAGCAGTTCTTC. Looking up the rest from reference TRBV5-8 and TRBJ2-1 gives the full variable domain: EAGVTQSPTHLIKTRGQQATLRCSPISGHTSVYWYQQALGLGLQFLLWYDEGEERNRGNFPPRFSGRQFPNYSSELNVNALELEDSALYLCASSLGGLPYNEQFFGPGTRLTVL.

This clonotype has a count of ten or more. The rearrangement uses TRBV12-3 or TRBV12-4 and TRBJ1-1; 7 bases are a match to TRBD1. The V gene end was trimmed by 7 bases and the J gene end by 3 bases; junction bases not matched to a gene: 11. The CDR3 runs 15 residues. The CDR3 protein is CASTLTGQKYTEAFF. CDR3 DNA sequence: TGTGCCAGCACCCTTACGGGACAGAAGTACACTGAAGCTTTCTTT.

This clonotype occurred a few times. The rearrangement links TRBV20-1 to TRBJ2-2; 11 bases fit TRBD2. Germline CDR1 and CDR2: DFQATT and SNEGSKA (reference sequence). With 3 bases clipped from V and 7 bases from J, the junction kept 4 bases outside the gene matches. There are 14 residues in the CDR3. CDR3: CSARTSGIYGELFF. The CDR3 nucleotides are TGCAGTGCTAGGACTAGCGGGATTTACGGGGAGCTGTTTTTT.

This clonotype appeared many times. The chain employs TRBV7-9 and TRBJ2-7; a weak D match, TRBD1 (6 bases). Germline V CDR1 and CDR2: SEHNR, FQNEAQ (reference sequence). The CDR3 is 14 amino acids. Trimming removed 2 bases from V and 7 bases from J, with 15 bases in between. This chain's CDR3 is CASSLLDRWWEQYF. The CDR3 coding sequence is TGTGCCAGCAGCTTATTGGACAGATGGTGGGAGCAGTACTTC.

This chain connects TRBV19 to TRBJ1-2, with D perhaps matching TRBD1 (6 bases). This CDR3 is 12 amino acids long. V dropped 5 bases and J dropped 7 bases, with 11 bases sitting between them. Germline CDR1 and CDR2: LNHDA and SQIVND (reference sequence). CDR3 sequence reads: CASSVRGIGYTF. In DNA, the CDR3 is TGTGCCAGTAGTGTCAGGGGCATTGGCTACACCTTC.

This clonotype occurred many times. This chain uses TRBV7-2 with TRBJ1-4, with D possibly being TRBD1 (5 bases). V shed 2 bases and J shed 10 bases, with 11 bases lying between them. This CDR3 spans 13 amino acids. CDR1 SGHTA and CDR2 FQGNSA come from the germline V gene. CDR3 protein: CASSLRGGGKLFF. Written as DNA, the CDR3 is TGTGCCAGCAGCTTAAGGGGAGGAGGAAAACTGTTTTTT.

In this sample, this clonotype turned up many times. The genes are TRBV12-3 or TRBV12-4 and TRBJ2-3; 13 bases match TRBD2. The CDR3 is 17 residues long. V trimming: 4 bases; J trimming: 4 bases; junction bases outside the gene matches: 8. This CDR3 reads CASSYGTSGIGADTQYF. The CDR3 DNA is TGTGCCAGCAGTTATGGGACTAGCGGGATAGGCGCAGATACGCAGTATTTT.

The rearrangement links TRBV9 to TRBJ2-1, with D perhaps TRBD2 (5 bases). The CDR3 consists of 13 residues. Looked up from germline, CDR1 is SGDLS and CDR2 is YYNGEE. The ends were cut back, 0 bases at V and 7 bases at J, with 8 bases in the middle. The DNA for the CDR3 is TGTGCCAGCAGCGTAGCCCCGGGAAATGAGCAGTTCTTC. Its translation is CASSVAPGNEQFF.